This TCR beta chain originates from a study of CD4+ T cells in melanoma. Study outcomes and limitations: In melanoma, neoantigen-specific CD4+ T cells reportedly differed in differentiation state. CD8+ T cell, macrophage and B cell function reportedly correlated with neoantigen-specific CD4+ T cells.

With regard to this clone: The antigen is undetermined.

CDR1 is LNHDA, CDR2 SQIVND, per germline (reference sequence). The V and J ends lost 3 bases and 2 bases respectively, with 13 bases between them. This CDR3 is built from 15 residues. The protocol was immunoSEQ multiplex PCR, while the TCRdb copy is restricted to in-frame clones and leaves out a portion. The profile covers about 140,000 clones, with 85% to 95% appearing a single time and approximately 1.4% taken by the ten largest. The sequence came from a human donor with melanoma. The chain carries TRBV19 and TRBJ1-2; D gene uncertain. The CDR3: CASSIAGWTNYGYTF. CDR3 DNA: TGTGCCAGTAGTATTGCGGGGTGGACCAACTATGGCTACACCTTC.